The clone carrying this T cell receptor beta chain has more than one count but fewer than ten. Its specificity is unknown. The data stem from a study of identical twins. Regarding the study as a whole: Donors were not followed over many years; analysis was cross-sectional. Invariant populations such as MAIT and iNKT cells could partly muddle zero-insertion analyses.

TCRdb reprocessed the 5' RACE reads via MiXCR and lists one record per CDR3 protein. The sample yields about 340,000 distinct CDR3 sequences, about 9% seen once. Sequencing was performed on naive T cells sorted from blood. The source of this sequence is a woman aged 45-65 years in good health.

CDR3 protein: CAVLKAGAEDTQYF. CDR3 in DNA: TGTGCCGTGCTGAAGGCGGGGGCGGAAGATACGCAGTATTTT. V gene TRBV7-2 combines with J gene TRBJ2-3; D perhaps matches TRBD2 (7 bases). Trimming took off 11 bases at V and 5 bases at J, with 20 bases between the two ends. The CDR3 has 14 residues. Looked up from germline, CDR1 is SGHTA and CDR2 is FQGNSA.